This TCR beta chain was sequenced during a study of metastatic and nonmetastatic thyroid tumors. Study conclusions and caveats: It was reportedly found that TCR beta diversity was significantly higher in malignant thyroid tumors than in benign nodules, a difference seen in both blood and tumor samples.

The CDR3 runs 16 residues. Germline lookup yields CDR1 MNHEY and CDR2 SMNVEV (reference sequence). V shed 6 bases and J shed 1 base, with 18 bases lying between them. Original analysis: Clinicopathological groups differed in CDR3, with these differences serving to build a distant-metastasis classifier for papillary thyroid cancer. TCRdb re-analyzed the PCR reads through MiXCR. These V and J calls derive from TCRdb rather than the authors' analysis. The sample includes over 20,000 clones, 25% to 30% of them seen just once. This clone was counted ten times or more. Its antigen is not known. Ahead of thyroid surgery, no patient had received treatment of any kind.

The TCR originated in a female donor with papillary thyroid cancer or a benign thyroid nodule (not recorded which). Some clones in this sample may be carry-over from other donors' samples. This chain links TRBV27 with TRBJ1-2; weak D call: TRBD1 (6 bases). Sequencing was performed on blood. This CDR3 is CASSKGGGGFNYGYTF. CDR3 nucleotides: TGTGCCAGCAGCAAAGGAGGGGGAGGATTTAACTATGGCTACACCTTC.